Each of the 19 T cell receptor beta chains below was sequenced from the same sample in a study of glioma-infiltrating T cells after dendritic cell vaccination. Assay used: immunoSEQ multiplex PCR; TCRdb lists only in-frame clones, some missing. Of approximately 90,000 clones listed, approximately 80% were seen once; the top ten hold roughly 2.1%. The time point is: after dendritic cell vaccination, including at tumor progression/relapse. The sample here was blood, taken after dendritic cell vaccination. All receptors come from a human donor with glioblastoma.

The chain links TRBV29-1 to TRBJ2-7; 10 bases line up with TRBD2. Germline V gene sequence: CDR1 SQVTM, CDR2 ANQGSEA. This CDR3 is built from 15 residues. Trimming took 5 bases from V and 0 from J; bases not matched to a gene: 7. The DNA of the CDR3 is TGCAGCGTTTTAAAACTAGCGGGACTCTCCTACGAGCAGTACGTC. Amino acid sequence: CSVLKLAGLSYEQYV.

This chain connects TRBV5-1 to TRBJ2-1; TRBD2 matches 9 bases. Per the germline V gene, CDR1 is SGHRS and CDR2 is YFSETQ. The CDR3 spans 18 residues. With V trimmed by 2 bases and J by 6 bases, 15 bases remained unmatched. CDR3 residues: CASSFEGAAGGRFNEQFF. DNA for the CDR3: TGCGCCAGCAGCTTTGAAGGTGCGGCGGGGGGGCGTTTCAATGAGCAGTTCTTC.

The chain combines TRBV7-8 with TRBJ2-2, with TRBD1 matching over 7 bases. This CDR3 comprises 15 residues. V was pared by 5 bases and J by 4 bases, with 7 bases of the junction left unmatched. In germline, CDR1 is SGHVS, CDR2 FQNEAQ. The CDR3: CASSQGQRGTGELFF. Here the CDR3 DNA reads TGTGCCAGCAGCCAGGGACAGCGCGGCACCGGGGAGCTGTTTTTT.

V gene TRBV5-8 combines with J gene TRBJ2-5, with 9 nucleotides matching TRBD1. Germline V lookup: CDR1 SGHTS, CDR2 YDEGEE. The CDR3 covers 14 residues. With 3 bases clipped from V and 5 bases from J, the junction kept 5 bases outside the gene matches. CDR3 nucleotides: TGTGCCAGCAGCTCCACAGGGGGCAGGGAGACCCAGTACTTC. The encoded protein is CASSSTGGRETQYF.

The rearrangement joins TRBV6-5 to TRBJ2-7; the match to TRBD1 covers 7 bases. The V gene end was trimmed by 2 bases and the J gene end by 5 bases; junction bases not matched to a gene: 12. The CDR3 runs to 16 residues. Germline lookup yields CDR1 MNHEY and CDR2 SVGAGI. As DNA, the CDR3 is TGTGCCAGCAGTTACACAATTGACAGGGCTTGGCACGAGCAGTACTTC. This gives the protein CASSYTIDRAWHEQYF.

The chain couples TRBV10-3 to TRBJ1-1; 9 bases fit TRBD1. The CDR3 sequence is 15 residues long. Per germline, CDR1 ENHRY and CDR2 SYGVKD. V lost 0 bases to trimming and J lost 5 bases; unmatched junction nucleotides: 4. For the CDR3, the DNA is TGTGCCATCAGTGAGTCGGGGACAGGGAAGACTGAAGCTTTCTTT. Translated, it gives CAISESGTGKTEAFF.

This chain connects TRBV5-4 to TRBJ2-3; 11 nucleotides agree with TRBD2. The junction had 1 base not matched to a gene; V was cut back by 1 base and J by 3 bases. CDR3 length equals 15 residues. Germline V gene sequence: CDR1 SGHNT, CDR2 YYREEE (reference sequence). The CDR3 loop is CASSLRTSGTDTQYF. The CDR3 coding sequence is TGTGCCAGCAGCTTGAGGACTAGCGGGACAGATACGCAGTATTTT.

This clone appeared a few times. The chain uses TRBV9 and TRBJ1-3; D may be TRBD1 (6 bases). Germline CDR1 is SGDLS and CDR2 is YYNGEE. The V gene lost 3 bases and the J gene lost 3 bases, with 16 bases spanning the gap. This CDR3 has 16 residues. The CDR3: CASSAHATGFGNTIYF. DNA for the CDR3: TGTGCCAGCAGCGCACACGCTACAGGGTTTGGAAACACCATATATTTT.

The gene calls are TRBV2 and TRBJ1-5; D might be TRBD1 (6 bases). In germline, CDR1 is SNHLY, CDR2 FYNNEI. The V and J ends lost 5 bases and 3 bases respectively, with 11 bases between them. The CDR3 is 14 residues long. The CDR3 protein is CASSRDIANQPQHF. DNA of the CDR3: TGTGCCAGCAGTCGGGACATTGCCAATCAGCCCCAGCATTTT.

This chain uses TRBV27 with TRBJ2-2; D might be TRBD1 (5 bases). This CDR3 has 13 amino acids. Trimming cost V 5 bases and J 6 bases, with 10 bases left between them. Germline CDR1 and CDR2: MNHEY and SMNVEV (reference sequence). The CDR3 spells CASSLRVPGELFF. Here the CDR3 DNA reads TGTGCCAGCAGTCTCAGGGTTCCCGGGGAGCTGTTTTTT.

The V gene is TRBV27, the J gene TRBJ2-1, with 12 bases lining up with TRBD2. The V and J ends lost 6 bases and 6 bases, in that order; junction bases with no gene match: 9. The CDR3 is 16 residues long. Germline V gene data show CDR1 as MNHEY and CDR2 as SMNVEV (reference sequence). DNA of the CDR3: TGTGCCAGCAGACACCCCACTAGCGGGAGGACCAATGAGCAGTTCTTC. This gives the protein CASRHPTSGRTNEQFF.

The table lists this clone with a few counts. This chain links TRBV4-2 with TRBJ2-2; 10 nucleotides agree with TRBD2. This CDR3 region has 17 residues. The V segment lost 0 bases and the J segment 3 bases; nucleotides outside the gene matches: 4. The V gene's germline CDR1 is LGHNA and CDR2 YNFKEQ. In DNA, the CDR3 is TGTGCCAGCAGCCAAGACAGCGGGGGGGCAGACACCGGGGAGCTGTTTTTT. It codes for CASSQDSGGADTGELFF.

This clone came up many times. In DNA form, the CDR3 reads TGTGCCAGCAGCATTAGGATGACAGGGGAGTCGACTAATGAAAAACTGTTTTTT. It yields the protein CASSIRMTGESTNEKLFF. The chain couples TRBV5-6 to TRBJ1-4; 8 bases fit TRBD1. This CDR3 is 18 amino acids long. The trim removed 4 bases at V and 2 bases at J, leaving 13 bases unmatched. CDR1 and CDR2 (germline): SGHDT, YYEEEE.

The rearrangement links TRBV19 to TRBJ1-5, with TRBD1 matching over 10 bases. Germline V gene data show CDR1 as LNHDA and CDR2 as SQIVND (reference sequence). CDR3 length: 16 residues. Losses at the gene ends were 5 bases for V and 0 bases for J; bases not matched to a gene: 4. The CDR3 here is CASSLDRGLSNQPQHF. DNA for the CDR3: TGTGCCAGTAGTCTTGACAGGGGGCTTAGCAATCAGCCCCAGCATTTT.

V gene TRBV10-3 combines with J gene TRBJ2-3, with TRBD1 matching 8 bases. CDR1 and CDR2 (germline): ENHRY, SYGVKD. There are 14 residues in the CDR3. V was pared by 6 bases and J by 6 bases, with 8 bases of the junction left unmatched. The CDR3 DNA is TGTGCCATCAGCTACGGACAGGGCAAGGATACGCAGTATTTT. Amino acids: CAISYGQGKDTQYF.

This sequence joins TRBV29-1 and TRBJ1-1, with D perhaps matching TRBD1 (5 bases). This CDR3 has 11 residues. V lost 7 bases to trimming and J lost 5 bases, with 11 bases between them. Germline CDR1 reads SQVTM; CDR2 reads ANQGSEA. The CDR3 region has the DNA TGCAGCGGAACAGGAACGACTGAAGCTTTCTTT. This sequence encodes CSGTGTTEAFF.

This chain connects TRBV5-6 to TRBJ2-7; 10 bases match TRBD2. CDR1 SGHDT and CDR2 YYEEEE come from the germline V gene. V shed 0 bases, J shed 5 bases, and the junction held 8 bases outside the gene matches. This CDR3 is built from 16 residues. CDR3 region: CASSLASSGSGHEQYV. The CDR3 bases are TGTGCCAGCAGCTTGGCCTCTAGCGGGAGTGGCCACGAGCAGTACGTC.

The chain carries TRBV4-1 and TRBJ1-2; the match to TRBD1 covers 7 bases. Germline V gene data show CDR1 as MGHRA and CDR2 as YSYEKL. J lost 3 bases, V lost 4 bases, and 11 bases had no gene match. The CDR3 is 16 amino acids. In DNA, the CDR3 is TGCGCCAGCAGCCCTGAGGAGGGGGCTGTAGACTATGGCTACACCTTC. Protein: CASSPEEGAVDYGYTF.

The chain joins TRBV5-8 to TRBJ2-1, with TRBD1 matching over 8 bases. Losses at the gene ends were 0 bases for V and 5 bases for J; bases not matched to a gene: 10. The CDR3 consists of 17 residues. In germline, CDR1 is SGHTS, CDR2 YDEGEE. DNA of the CDR3: TGTGCCAGCAGCTTGGCCTTAGGACAGGGAGGAAACAATGAGCAGTTCTTC. Protein sequence: CASSLALGQGGNNEQFF.